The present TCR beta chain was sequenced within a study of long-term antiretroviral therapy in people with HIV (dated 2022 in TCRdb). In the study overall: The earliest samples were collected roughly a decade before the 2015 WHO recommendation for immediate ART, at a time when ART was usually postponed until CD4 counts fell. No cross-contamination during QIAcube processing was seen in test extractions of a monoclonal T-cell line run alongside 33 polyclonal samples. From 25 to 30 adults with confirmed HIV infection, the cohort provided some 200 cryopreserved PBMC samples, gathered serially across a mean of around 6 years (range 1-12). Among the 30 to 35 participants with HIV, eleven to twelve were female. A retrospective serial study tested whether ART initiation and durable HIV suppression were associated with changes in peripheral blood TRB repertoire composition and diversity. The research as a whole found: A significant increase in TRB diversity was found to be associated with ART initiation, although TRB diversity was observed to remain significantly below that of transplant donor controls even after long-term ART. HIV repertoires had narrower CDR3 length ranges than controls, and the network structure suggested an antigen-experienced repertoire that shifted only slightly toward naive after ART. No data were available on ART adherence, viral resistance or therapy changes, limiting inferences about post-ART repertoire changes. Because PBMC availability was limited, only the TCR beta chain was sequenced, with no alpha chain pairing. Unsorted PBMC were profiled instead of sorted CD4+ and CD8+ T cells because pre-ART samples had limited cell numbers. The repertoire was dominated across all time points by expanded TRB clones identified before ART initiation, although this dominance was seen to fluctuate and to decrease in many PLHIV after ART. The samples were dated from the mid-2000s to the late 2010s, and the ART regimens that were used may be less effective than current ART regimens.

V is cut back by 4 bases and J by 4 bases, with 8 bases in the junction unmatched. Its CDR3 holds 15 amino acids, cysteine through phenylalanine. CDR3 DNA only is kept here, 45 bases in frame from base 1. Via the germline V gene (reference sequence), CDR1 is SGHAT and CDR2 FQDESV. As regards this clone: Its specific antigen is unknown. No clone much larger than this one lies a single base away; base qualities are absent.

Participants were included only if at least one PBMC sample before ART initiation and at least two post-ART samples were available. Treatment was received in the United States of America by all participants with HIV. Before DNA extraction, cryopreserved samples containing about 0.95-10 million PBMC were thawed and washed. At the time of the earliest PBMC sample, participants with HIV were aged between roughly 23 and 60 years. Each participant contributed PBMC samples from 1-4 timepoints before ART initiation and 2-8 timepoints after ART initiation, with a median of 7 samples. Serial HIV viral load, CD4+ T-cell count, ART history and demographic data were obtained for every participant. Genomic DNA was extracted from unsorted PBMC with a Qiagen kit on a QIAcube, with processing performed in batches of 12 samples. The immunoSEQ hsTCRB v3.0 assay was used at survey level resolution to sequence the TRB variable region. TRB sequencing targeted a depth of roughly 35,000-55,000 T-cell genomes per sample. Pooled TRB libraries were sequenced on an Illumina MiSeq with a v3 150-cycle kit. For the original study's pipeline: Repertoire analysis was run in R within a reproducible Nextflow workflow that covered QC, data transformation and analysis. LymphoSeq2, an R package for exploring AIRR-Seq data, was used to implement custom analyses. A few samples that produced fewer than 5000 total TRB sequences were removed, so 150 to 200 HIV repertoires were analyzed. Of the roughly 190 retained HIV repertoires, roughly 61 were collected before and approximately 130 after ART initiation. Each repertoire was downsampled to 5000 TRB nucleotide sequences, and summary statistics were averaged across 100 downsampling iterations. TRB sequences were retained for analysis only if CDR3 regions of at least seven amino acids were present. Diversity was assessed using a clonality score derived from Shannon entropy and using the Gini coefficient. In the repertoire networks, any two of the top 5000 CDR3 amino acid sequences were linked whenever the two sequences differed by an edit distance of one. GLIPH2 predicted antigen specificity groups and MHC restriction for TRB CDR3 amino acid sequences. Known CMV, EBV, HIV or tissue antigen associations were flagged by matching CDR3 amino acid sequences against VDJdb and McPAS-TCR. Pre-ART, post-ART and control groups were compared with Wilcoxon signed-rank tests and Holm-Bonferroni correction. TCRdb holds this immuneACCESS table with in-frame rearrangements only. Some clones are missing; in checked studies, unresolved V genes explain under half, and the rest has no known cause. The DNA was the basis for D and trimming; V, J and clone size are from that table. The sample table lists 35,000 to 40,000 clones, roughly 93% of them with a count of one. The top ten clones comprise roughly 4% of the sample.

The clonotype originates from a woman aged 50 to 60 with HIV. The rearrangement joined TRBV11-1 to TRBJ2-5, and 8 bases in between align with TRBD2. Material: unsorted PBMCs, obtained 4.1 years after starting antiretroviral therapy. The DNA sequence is TGTGCCAGCAGCTCAGTCCCGGGACTAGGAGAGACCCAGTACTTC. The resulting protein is CASSSVPGLGETQYF.